Listed below are T cell receptor beta chains from one sample, sequenced in a study of human T cells and chemical hapten exposure. TCRdb redid the calling of the RACE reads with MiXCR, one entry per CDR3 protein. The data show 250,000 to 300,000 distinct CDR3 sequences, over 7.5% seen once. The sample here was whole blood, taken in connection with sensitization to the hapten diphenylcyclopropenone (DPC). The receptors here all came from a man aged 18 to 29 with alopecia areata. Some clones in this sample may be carry-over from other donors' samples. Each CDR3 is given with its conserved first and last residue. D genes are given only for firm matches. Clone sizes are given selectively: once, few, many, or a class where the clone is expanded.

TRBV10-2	TRBJ1-5	-	few	CASSESGNNQPQHF	TGCGCCAGCAGTGAGTCAGGAAACAATCAGCCCCAGCATTTT
TRBV11-1	TRBJ1-1	TRBD1	many	CASSWSGTVNTEAFF	TGTGCCAGCAGCTGGTCCGGGACAGTGAACACTGAAGCTTTCTTT
TRBV11-2	TRBJ2-7	-	few	CASSSTGQVEPYEQYF	TGTGCCAGCAGCTCTACAGGTCAGGTAGAACCCTACGAGCAGTACTTC
TRBV29-1	TRBJ2-3	TRBD1	-	CSVKELGQDHGTDTQYF	TGCAGCGTTAAGGAGTTGGGACAGGATCATGGCACAGATACGCAGTATTTT
TRBV20-1	TRBJ2-3	TRBD2	-	CSAPRLAGGTDTQYF	TGCAGTGCACCCCGACTAGCGGGTGGCACAGATACGCAGTATTTT
TRBV7-2	TRBJ2-6	-	few	CASSLAYPGSSGANVLTF	TGTGCCAGCAGCTTAGCGTATCCAGGCAGCTCTGGGGCCAACGTCCTGACTTTC
TRBV7-7	TRBJ1-6	-	many	CASSLSGDSPLHF	TGTGCCAGCAGCTTGTCAGGGGATTCACCCCTCCACTTT
TRBV11-2	TRBJ1-1	TRBD1	-	CASSLDFLPGGSEAFF	TGTGCCAGCAGCTTAGATTTCCTCCCAGGGGGCAGTGAAGCTTTCTTT
TRBV11-2	TRBJ1-6	-	many	CASSPARGDSPLHF	TGTGCCAGCAGCCCCGCGAGGGGCGACTCACCCCTCCACTTT
TRBV5-6	TRBJ2-1	TRBD2	-	CASSLLASGGHSSYNEQFF	TGTGCCAGCAGCTTGTTGGCTAGCGGGGGGCATAGCTCCTACAATGAGCAGTTCTTC
TRBV7-9	TRBJ2-3	-	many	CASSGPQGQGDTQYF	TGTGCCAGCAGCGGACCCCAGGGGCAGGGAGATACGCAGTATTTT
TRBV28	TRBJ1-2	-	many	CASSLTRGAMGYGYTF	TGTGCCAGCAGTTTAACTCGGGGTGCCATGGGCTATGGCTACACCTTC
TRBV7-2	TRBJ2-1	-	-	CASSRWSSSSYNEQFF	TGTGCCAGCAGCCGCTGGAGCTCCTCCTCCTACAATGAGCAGTTCTTC
TRBV10-1	TRBJ2-3	TRBD2	few	CASSVGLAGGLNTQYF	TGCGCCAGCAGTGTGGGACTAGCGGGGGGTCTAAATACGCAGTATTTT
TRBV10-3	TRBJ1-6	TRBD1	-	CAISDDRGWSPLHF	TGTGCCATCAGTGATGACAGGGGTTGGTCACCCCTCCACTTT
TRBV12-3/TRBV12-4	TRBJ1-2	-	few	CASSFVGARGYTF	TGTGCCAGCAGTTTTGTGGGGGCGCGTGGCTACACCTTC
TRBV11-1	TRBJ1-2	-	few	CASSLDGRGGYTF	TGTGCCAGCAGCTTAGACGGACGTGGGGGCTACACCTTC
TRBV10-1	TRBJ2-3	TRBD2	few	CASGTGTRSRTQYF	TGCGCCAGCGGCACCGGGACTAGAAGTCGTACGCAGTATTTT
TRBV5-1	TRBJ1-6	TRBD1	-	CASSMGQGGSSPLHF	TGCGCCAGCAGCATGGGACAGGGGGGGTCTTCACCCCTCCACTTT
TRBV6-2/TRBV6-3	TRBJ2-1	-	-	CASSSGPPGNEQFF	TGTGCCAGCAGTTCGGGCCCCCCGGGGAATGAGCAGTTCTTC
TRBV12-3/TRBV12-4	TRBJ2-4	TRBD2	many	CASSSGGIKNIQYF	TGTGCCAGCAGTTCGGGGGGGATCAAAAACATTCAGTACTTC
TRBV11-2	TRBJ2-7	-	few	CASSSSPKGRFYEQYF	TGTGCCAGCAGCTCGTCCCCGAAGGGCAGATTCTACGAGCAGTACTTC
TRBV5-1	TRBJ2-3	TRBD1	many	CASSLVQGITDTQYF	TGCGCCAGCAGCTTGGTACAGGGGATTACAGATACGCAGTATTTT
TRBV5-1	TRBJ1-1	TRBD1	few	CASSPDRAVRATEAFF	TGCGCCAGCAGCCCTGACAGGGCCGTAAGGGCCACTGAAGCTTTCTTT
TRBV3-1	TRBJ2-5	TRBD2	few	CASSQLGLAVGETQYF	TGTGCCAGCAGCCAACTAGGACTAGCGGTCGGAGAGACCCAGTACTTC
TRBV20-1	TRBJ1-1	-	many	CSARPLEVDTEAFF	TGCAGTGCTAGGCCCTTGGAGGTTGACACTGAAGCTTTCTTT
TRBV6-1	TRBJ1-6	TRBD1	few	CASRAGTGNSSPLHF	TGTGCCAGCAGAGCCGGGACAGGGAACTCTTCACCCCTCCACTTT
TRBV18	TRBJ1-2	-	many	CASSPGGDGPYGYTF	TGTGCCAGCTCACCAGGCGGGGATGGCCCCTATGGCTACACCTTC
TRBV28	TRBJ2-3	-	many	CASSKKGDTQYF	TGTGCCAGCAGTAAGAAAGGGGATACGCAGTATTTT
TRBV4-1	TRBJ1-5	-	few	CASSVLYGQPQHF	TGCGCCAGCAGCGTCCTTTACGGACAGCCCCAGCATTTT
TRBV6-2/TRBV6-3	TRBJ1-2	-	-	CASRGREDNTF	TGTGCCAGTAGGGGCAGGGAAGACAACACCTTC
TRBV7-2	TRBJ2-4	-	few	CATTRGADIQYF	TGTGCCACCACCCGGGGTGCGGACATTCAGTACTTC
TRBV7-9	TRBJ2-3	-	few	CASSLITPSTDTQYF	TGTGCCAGCAGCTTAATTACGCCTAGCACAGATACGCAGTATTTT
TRBV4-3	TRBJ2-3	-	-	CASSQEWRQQPTDTQYF	TGCGCCAGCAGCCAAGAGTGGCGGCAGCAACCCACAGATACGCAGTATTTT
TRBV7-8	TRBJ1-5	-	few	CASSLAPGMSNQPQHF	TGTGCCAGCAGCTTAGCTCCAGGGATGAGCAATCAGCCCCAGCATTTT
TRBV6-5	TRBJ2-6	-	-	CASSKGVPNVLTF	TGTGCCAGCAGTAAAGGGGTTCCCAACGTCCTGACTTTC
TRBV7-6	TRBJ2-3	-	many	CASSPGGFTDTQYF	TGTGCCAGCAGCCCCGGAGGGTTCACAGATACGCAGTATTTT
TRBV7-2	TRBJ2-7	-	-	CASSLGAPLYEQYF	TGTGCCAGCAGCTTAGGAGCCCCACTCTACGAGCAGTACTTC